The sequence of this TCR beta chain was determined in a study of monozygotic twins with inflammatory bowel disease. In regard to this clonotype: What it recognizes is unknown.

Study findings and constraints: IBD patients exhibited fewer clonotypes shared with other individuals than healthy twins, particularly with disease activity.

Germline CDR1 reads SGHDN; CDR2 reads FVKESK. The CDR3 is made up of 20 amino acids. Following a re-call of the 5' RACE reads, TCRdb has one entry per CDR3 protein and lacks DNA. The sample data list 150,000 or so distinct CDR3 sequences. This TCR was recovered from a human donor with ulcerative colitis or Crohn's disease, or a healthy co-twin of an affected twin (not recorded which). The chain links TRBV14 to TRBJ1-6. Source material: blood. CDR3 sequence: CASSQDPVARSGSYNSPLHF.